The T cell receptor beta chain under discussion was sequenced for a study of neurological immune-mediated disorders. This clonotype has a count of ten or more. CD4+ or CD8+ T cells at a count of about 1 million served as input for the sorted libraries. One entry per CDR3 protein, called by TCRdb with MiXCR from the 5' RACE reads. The table lists roughly 19,000 distinct CDR3 sequences, roughly 7.5% of them singletons. Germline V gives CDR1 DFQATT, CDR2 SNEGSKA (reference sequence). The CDR3 extends over 18 amino acids. Losses at the gene ends were 6 bases for V and 4 bases for J; bases not matched to a gene: 18.

Sequenced: CD8+ T cells from blood. The clonotype comes from a woman in her 30s with HTLV-1-associated myelopathy (HAM/TSP). V usage is TRBV20-1 and J usage is TRBJ1-6, with TRBD1 matching over 7 bases. The CDR3 loop is CSAPELSTGTLYNSPLHF. As DNA, the CDR3 is TGCAGTGCCCCAGAACTTTCGACAGGGACTCTATATAATTCACCCCTCCACTTT.